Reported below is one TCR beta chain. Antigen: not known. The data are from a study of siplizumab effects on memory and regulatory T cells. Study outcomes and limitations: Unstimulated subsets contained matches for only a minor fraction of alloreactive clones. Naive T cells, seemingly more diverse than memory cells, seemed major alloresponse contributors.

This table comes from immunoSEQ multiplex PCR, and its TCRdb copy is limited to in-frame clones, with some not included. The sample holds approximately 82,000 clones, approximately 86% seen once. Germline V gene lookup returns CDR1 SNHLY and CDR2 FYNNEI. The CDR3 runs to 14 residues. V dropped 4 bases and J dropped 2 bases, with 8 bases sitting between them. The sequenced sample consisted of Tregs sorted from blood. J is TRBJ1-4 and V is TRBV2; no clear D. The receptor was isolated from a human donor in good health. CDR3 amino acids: CASSGLQTNEKLFF. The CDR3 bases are TGTGCCAGCAGTGGACTTCAGACTAATGAAAAACTGTTTTTT.